What follows are 12 T cell receptor beta chains derived from one specimen sequenced in a study of post-analysis software for immune sequencing data. Regarding the study as a whole: TRBV5-6, TRBV5-1 and TRBV20-1 belonged to a set of roughly five TRBV segments that were more frequent in patients than controls.

These TCRs are of unknown antigen specificity. Unique molecular identifiers were present in the TCR beta cDNA libraries. TCRdb independently ran MiXCR on the PCR reads; one entry per CDR3 protein. The data hold about 200,000 distinct CDR3 sequences, with 29% observed a single time. The sequenced sample was blood. The receptors were sampled from a girl aged 2-17 years with multiple sclerosis.

Comments on this clonotype: A clone one base away is much larger, so this may be a read error. This chain joins TRBV5-1 and TRBJ2-3, with TRBD1 identical over 9 bases. This CDR3 is 14 amino acids long. The germline V gene has CDR1 SGHRS and CDR2 YFSETQ. CDR3 sequence: CVSSHRTGDDTQYF. CDR3 coding DNA: TGCGTCAGCAGCCACCGGACAGGGGACGATACGCAGTATTTT.

As DNA, the CDR3 is TGCAGTGCTAGAGAATGGTACAGGGGCTCCTACAATGAGCAGTTCTTC. Translation gives CSAREWYRGSYNEQFF. This chain uses TRBV20-1 with TRBJ2-1; 7 bases fit TRBD1. There are 16 residues in the CDR3. V shed 0 bases, J shed 0 bases, and the junction held 5 bases outside the gene matches. The germline V gene encodes CDR1 DFQATT and CDR2 SNEGSKA (reference sequence).

Regarding this clonotype: One end of the junction fails to match germline, which may point to a read error. The chain uses TRBV5-6 and TRBJ1-5, with D tentatively TRBD1 (5 bases). This CDR3 has 14 amino acids. The V gene's germline CDR1 is SGHDT and CDR2 YYEEEE. The CDR3 nucleotides read TGTGCCAGCAGCCCCAGACAGAGCAATCAGACCCAGCATTTT. Translating it yields CASSPRQSNQTQHF.

This clonotype came up a few times. CDR3 in amino acids: CASTYRQGTIEQFF. Here the CDR3 DNA reads TGTGCCAGCACCTACCGACAGGGTACGATTGAGCAGTTCTTC. The rearrangement uses TRBV6-2 or TRBV6-3 and TRBJ2-1; 7 nucleotides agree with TRBD1. V was clipped by 7 bases and J by 9 bases; unmatched bases: 12. CDR1 and CDR2 from the germline V gene are MNHEY and SVGEGT. CDR3 length: 14 residues.

This clonotype was counted only a few times. The chain carries TRBV27 and TRBJ2-3; TRBD2 aligns across 8 bases. The germline V gene encodes CDR1 MNHEY and CDR2 SMNVEV (reference sequence). The CDR3 covers 15 residues. V lost 3 bases, J lost 3 bases, and 5 bases stayed unmatched. CDR3 DNA: TGTGCCAGCAGTTTTGCCGGGAGGGGTACAGATACGCAGTATTTT. This translates into CASSFAGRGTDTQYF.

This clonotype was detected many times. This chain uses TRBV12-3 or TRBV12-4 with TRBJ1-1; D is unresolved. V was clipped by 6 bases and J by 1 base, with 18 bases between them. This CDR3 has 16 residues. The CDR3 region has the DNA TGTGCCAGCAGCCCTCGGGGTTTAGTTAGGAACACTGAAGCTTTCTTT. This codes for CASSPRGLVRNTEAFF.

The chain links TRBV7-9 to TRBJ2-5; maybe TRBD2 (6 bases). The CDR3 runs 14 residues. Germline CDR1 SEHNR, CDR2 FQNEAQ (reference sequence). Trimming cost V 5 bases and J 1 base, with 11 bases left between them. CDR3 region: CASSPRGTQETQYF. The CDR3 DNA is TGTGCCAGCAGCCCCCGGGGGACCCAAGAGACCCAGTACTTC. Complete variable domain (other parts from reference TRBV7-9 and TRBJ2-5): DTGVSQNPRHKITKRGQNVTFRCDPISEHNRLYWYRQTLGQGPEFLTYFQNEAQLEKSRLLSDRFSAERPKGSFSTLEIQRTEQGDSAMYLCASSPRGTQETQYFGPGTRLLVL.

This clonotype showed up just a few times. This chain connects TRBV30 to TRBJ1-6; D is uncertain. V dropped 0 bases and J dropped 7 bases, with 7 bases sitting between them. The CDR3 consists of 13 residues. Per germline, CDR1 GTSNPN and CDR2 SVGIG (reference sequence). The CDR3 loop reads CAWSVSGNSPLHF. Here the CDR3 DNA reads TGTGCCTGGAGTGTATCCGGGAATTCACCCCTCCACTTT.

Only a few counts were recorded for this clonotype. The gene calls are TRBV7-9 and TRBJ1-1; 12 bases fit TRBD1. Per germline, CDR1 SEHNR and CDR2 FQNEAQ (reference sequence). The J segment lost 6 bases and the V segment lost 3 bases, leaving 5 bases of the junction unmatched. CDR3 size: 15 residues. CDR3 DNA: TGTGCCAGCAGCTTGGGGGACAGGGGGCGGGCTGAAGCTTTCTTT. Translated: CASSLGDRGRAEAFF.

This clonotype was counted between two and nine times. With a much larger clone just one base away, this may be a read error. This chain links TRBV4-1 with TRBJ1-2; no clear D gene. V lost 6 bases and J 4 bases, leaving 15 bases between the germline ends. The V gene's germline CDR1 is MGHRA and CDR2 YSYEKL. The CDR3 has 14 residues. The CDR3 sequence: CASRPRSLGYGYTF. The DNA of the CDR3 is TGCGCCAGCAGGCCTCGGAGCTTAGGCTATGGCTACACCTTC.

The genes are TRBV25-1 and TRBJ2-1; 7 bases fit TRBD1. The J call is uncertain, as TRBJ2-7 better fits the DNA end. CDR3 length: 16 amino acids. Germline-derived CDR1 and CDR2 are MGHDK and SYGVNS. In nucleotides, the CDR3 is TGTGCCAGCAGCCTGGAGAGGGACAGCTCCTACAATGAGCAGTACTTC. Its translation is CASSLERDSSYNEQYF.

The table lists this clonotype with a count of one. Being one base from a much bigger clone, this may be a read error. The gene calls are TRBV20-1 and TRBJ2-5, with 9 nucleotides matching TRBD2. The end of the DNA fits TRBJ2-7 better, so the J call may be wrong. The CDR3 is 16 residues long. Germline V gene sequence: CDR1 DFQATT, CDR2 SNEGSKA (reference sequence). CDR3: CSARRHGREGLNEQYF. CDR3 bases: TGCAGTGCTAGGAGACATGGGCGGGAGGGCCTGAACGAGCAGTACTTC.